This T cell receptor (beta chain) derives from a study of blood T cell repertoires in COVID-19. This CDR3 has 15 amino acids. V lost 5 bases and J 1 base, leaving 13 bases between the germline ends. The germline CDR1 and CDR2 sequences are MRHNA and SNTAGT. Profiled with immunoSEQ multiplex PCR; TCRdb holds only in-frame clones, not every one. This sample has over 150,000 clones, with about three quarters found just once. The receptor was derived from a man aged 60-69 years with acute or convalescent COVID-19. Specimen: peripheral blood. The rearrangement links TRBV6-4 to TRBJ2-3; perhaps TRBD2 as D (6 bases). The CDR3: CASSRQAGGTDTQYF. CDR3 DNA sequence: TGTGCCAGCAGTCGCCAAGCGGGTGGCACAGATACGCAGTATTTT.